This T cell receptor beta chain was observed in a study of CD8 T cells in ankylosing spondylitis. General study findings and limits: Significantly higher representation of disease-linked clones was reported for matched ankylosing spondylitis synovial fluid.

This clonotype was seen many times. The target antigen is unknown. A single record per CDR3 protein comes from TCRdb applying MiXCR to the 5' RACE reads. In the table there are about 240,000 distinct CDR3 sequences, 8% to 9.5% of which are singletons. With 4 bases clipped from V and 6 bases from J, the junction kept 8 bases outside the gene matches. The CDR3 runs 13 residues. The V gene's germline CDR1 is GTSNPN and CDR2 SVGIG (reference sequence). The rearrangement joins TRBV30 to TRBJ1-1; 7 bases are shared with TRBD1. Sequenced sample: blood, either unsorted or a sorted T cell fraction (not recorded which). This receptor was identified in a male donor with ankylosing spondylitis or in good health (not recorded which). Written as DNA, the CDR3 is TGTGCCTGGACGGAACAGGGGTGGGCTGAAGCTTTCTTT. Translation gives CAWTEQGWAEAFF.